The source of this T cell receptor beta chain is a study of cytomegalovirus exposure and HLA in healthy donors (dated by TCRdb to about 2017). For the wider study: An earlier analysis of approximately 640 of the donors reported 276 Gb of sequence data and roughly 100 million unique TCR beta sequences from some 180 million T cells. An early release covering roughly 640 HLA-typed donors comprised about 320 gigabases of sequencing data and roughly 85 million unique TCR sequences. Of the 350 to 450 genotyped donors, less than 85% were placed in the genetic ancestry cluster associated with self-reported Caucasian donors. The study was designed to test whether signatures of past pathogen exposure could be identified by cataloging public T cell receptors. The study profiled the T cell repertoires of 500 to 800 subjects by immunosequencing and related them to cytomegalovirus serostatus. A separate validation cohort of about 110 different subjects was used in addition to the roughly 640-subject first cohort. To predict cytomegalovirus infection status, the study combined high-throughput TCR immunosequencing, statistical association of individual TCRs with disease status, and machine learning. A later analysis re-analyzed previously published TCR beta repertoires from 660 or so donors and added high-resolution HLA genotyping to study TCR occurrence patterns. Rather than drawing on any new phenotypic data, the later analysis identified candidate immune exposures from TCR beta sequences and the way those sequences occurred across donors. An earlier analysis of nearly 600 of the donors applied high-throughput TCR beta sequencing to assess whether each TCR beta V gene segment acted as functional or pseudogenic. Donor age, sex, ethnicity and CMV serostatus were collected together with the repertoire data. In a later genetic analysis, genome-wide SNP genotypes for about three fifths of the roughly 670 donors were used, and that subset was treated as a discovery cohort. Every repertoire in the discovery cohort had been generated on one and the same sequencing platform. Class I and class II HLA loci were covered by the typing at four-digit resolution. Typing coverage varied by locus: 629-630 donors for A, B, C, DRB1 and DQB1; roughly 510 for DQA1; nearly 610 for DPA1; about 450 for DPB1. Because of strong linkage in the cohort, roughly five DR-DQ haplotypes were treated as single units for association and clustering. On average, around 200,000 unique TCR beta nucleotide sequences were sequenced per donor among 398 genotyped donors of the cohort, with 15% to 20% of those sequences being non-productive.

Receptors were amplified or captured by the immunoSEQ multiplex PCR assay. A mixture of 60 forward primers for TCR Vbeta segments and 13 reverse primers for TCR Jbeta segments was used in the multiplex PCR. The CDR3 region of rearranged TCR beta genes was amplified from genomic DNA with a multiplex PCR assay. Amplified TCR beta libraries were sequenced as 87-base-pair reads on the Illumina HiSeq System. The study's own analysis went as follows. In a later analysis, 80 million or so unique TCR beta chains were counted across the approximately 670 repertoires, and roughly 11 million of these chains were shared by at least two donors. To remove PCR and sequencing errors, raw reads were error-corrected and collapsed into unique sequences using a nearest-neighbor algorithm that merged closely related sequences. Alignment of CDR3 sequences to IMGT reference sequences was used to assign V, D and J gene segments. For a sequence to be retained, a match of at least six nucleotides to both a V gene segment and a J gene segment was required. Rearrangements were called productive when the CDR3 lacked stop codons and stayed in frame with V and J; all others were non-productive. CDR3 was defined by IMGT convention, running from the second conserved V-encoded cysteine to the conserved J-encoded phenylalanine. Sequences without an unambiguous match to a single V gene segment were excluded from the earlier analysis of about 640 of the donors. In an earlier analysis of approximately 560 of the donors, a V segment was called functional when productive rearrangements were above 56.7%, and segregating when the standard deviation between donors exceeded 5%. A statistical classification framework was built for diagnosing cytomegalovirus status from the catalog of TCR beta chain sequences. In a later analysis, TCR nucleotide sequences were compared against IMGT/GENE-DB human TR gene sequences so that V and J genes could be assigned. Using the TCRdist pipeline, a later analysis assigned CDR3 sequences along with most-parsimonious VDJ recombination scenarios. In a later analysis, each TCR beta chain was defined by its CDR3 amino acid sequence together with its V-gene family, and reads without a unique V-gene family were excluded. A later analysis removed 550 to 700 highly shared, low-generation-probability nucleotide sequences to deal with suspected cross-contamination and a sequencing artifact. A later analysis calculated a clonal expansion index for each public chain from normalized within-repertoire ranks of inferred template counts. A later analysis computed generation probabilities with a VDJ recombination model fitted to out-of-frame rearrangements, and checked the results against IGoR. A later analysis scored TCR-TCR, TCR-HLA and TCR-CMV co-occurrence with hypergeometric tests, applying a repertoire-size bias correction to TCR pairs. To estimate false discovery rates, a later analysis permuted the HLA or CMV assignments 20 times. In a later analysis, co-occurring TCRs were grouped with DBSCAN, and TCRdist sequence similarity was added when clustering was performed within HLA-allele-positive subsets. Co-occurrence clustering excluded repertoires with fewer than 30,000 or more than 120,000 public chains, plus five with anomalous nucleotide sharing. The table comes from immuneACCESS by way of TCRdb, which keeps in-frame sequences with V and J called. Part of the clones is missing from these tables; in studies checked, under half for an unresolved V gene and the rest for unknown reasons. V and J calls and clone size are copied from that table; D and trimming were computed from the DNA. Across this sample there are over 150,000 clones, with 80% seen only once. The biggest ten clones account for under 7.5% of the sample.

Regarding this clone: What this receptor recognizes is not known. No per-base quality is available; no much larger clone lies one base away.

The germline V gene (reference sequence) specifies SGHKS as CDR1 and YYEKEE as CDR2. V loses 3 bases of germline sequence and J loses 5 bases, and the interval between the two ends is 17 bases. Inclusive of the bounding cysteine and phenylalanine, the CDR3 is 15 residues long. Just CDR3 DNA is preserved here, 45 bases in frame from base 1. Study-level results and caveats: The earlier analysis of around 600 of the donors excluded about 16 rarely observed V segments, including chromosome 9 orphons, because counts were too low. According to a later analysis, TCR association rates differed among HLA loci, with DRB1 alleles showing the most associated TCRs and HLA-C alleles showing the fewest. A later analysis associated about 17,000 TCR beta sequences with specific HLA alleles at a false discovery rate of 0.05. Three of the identified cytomegalovirus-associated TCR beta chains were confirmed in vitro to be specific for cytomegalovirus antigens. The cohort was sequenced for TCR beta chains only, and without alpha or paired-chain data the features that could be detected were limited. HLA typing was unavailable for some donors at each locus, so association tests used only the typed subset. A cluster of highly shared sequence variants was judged likely to represent a technical artifact of the sequencing pipeline. A later analysis found that HLA-associated TCR beta chains were more clonally expanded and had lower generation probabilities than equally common non-associated chains. An earlier analysis of approximately 500 of the donors showed that most TCR beta V segments appeared in productive rearrangements either about 90% or about 30% of the time, which broadly matched IMGT annotations. A further reported finding was that TCR beta sequences accurately predicted the HLA-A and HLA-B alleles for most subjects in the first cohort. Some IMGT-functional V segments, including TRBV6-2 and TRBV6-3, could not be distinguished by the 87-base-pair reads and were therefore excluded. Most CMV-associated TCR beta chains appeared to be HLA-restricted in a later analysis, and the HLA associations seemed to be driven largely by CMV exposure. A total of 150 or so TCR beta chains were listed by the study as associated with cytomegalovirus. According to a later genetic analysis, donors in an Asian-associated ancestry cluster had fewer N-insertions in productive TCRs than the approximately 670-donor mean. According to the authors, the approach could potentially be generalized to other disease states and immunological phenotypes. In a later analysis, several top co-occurrence clusters were reported to appear linked to parvovirus B19, influenza, CMV and Epstein-Barr virus. Immune exposure information for the cohort was limited to CMV serostatus. Linkage disequilibrium might explain the correlated functional status among segregating V segments, but an unknown experimental factor could not be ruled out. V-gene and J-gene trimming of TCR beta chains was associated with a missense DCLRE1C variant in a later genetic analysis, and the association was replicated in an independent cohort. Assigning TCR associations to individual alleles was difficult when HLA alleles, especially DR and DQ, strongly co-occurred. The classifier was reported to diagnose cytomegalovirus status with high specificity and sensitivity in both the original cohort and the validation cohort. The presence/absence analyses assumed that sequencing depth was roughly uniform across donors, and that assumption may not be true. Most TCR sequences were seen in very few donors, while some public TCRs were found in many individuals.

The cohort consisted of 600 or so healthy bone marrow donors. Cohort members were all nominally healthy when sampled, although unrecorded immune exposures were likely present. The donor tested CMV seropositive and was one of the 289 seropositive cohort members. A peripheral blood sample was collected from each donor, and TCR beta sequencing was performed on peripheral blood mononuclear cells. Genomic DNA extraction from the blood cell samples was performed with the Qiagen DNeasy Blood Extraction Kit. Sample: PBMCs. The rearranged chain carries TRBV5-5 and TRBJ1-2, with TRBD1 as a weak D call on 5 bases. The sequence was obtained from a man in his thirties or forties in good health and CMV-seropositive. CDR3 protein: CASSSPAGQTYGYTF. The DNA sequence is as follows: TGTGCCAGCAGCTCCCCGGCAGGGCAAACTTATGGCTACACCTTC.